The rows below give T cell receptor beta chains drawn from one sample of a study of T cell responses to AZD1222 COVID-19 vaccine. Here immunoSEQ multiplex PCR was the method, and the copy in TCRdb shows in-frame clones only, minus some. Altogether tens of thousands of clones are present, nearly 90% being singletons, with the ten largest covering approximately 8.7%. The sequencing used peripheral blood, collected on day 0 of AZD1222 vaccination. The receptor source for this set is an adult in good health. The CDR3 runs from the conserved cysteine through the conserved F or W. Fields, in order: D gene, clone size, J gene, V gene, CDR3 protein, CDR3 DNA. A D gene is named only where the DNA matches it firmly. Clone size is stated in some rows and not others, as once, few, many or a class when expanded.

TRBD1 | . | TRBJ2-5 | TRBV5-1 | CASSSQDRAGETQYF | TGCGCCAGCAGCTCTCAAGACAGGGCAGGAGAGACCCAGTACTTC
. | . | TRBJ1-1 | TRBV18 | CASSPPGRTEAFF | TGTGCCAGCTCACCACCGGGACGGACTGAAGCTTTCTTT
TRBD2 | . | TRBJ2-2 | TRBV7-3 | CASRVGLGNTGELFF | TGTGCCAGCAGGGTTGGACTAGGGAACACCGGGGAGCTGTTTTTT
. | . | TRBJ1-6 | TRBV6-5 | CAGGGSSYNSPLHF | TGTGCCGGAGGGGGAAGCTCCTATAATTCACCCCTCCACTTT
TRBD1 | . | TRBJ1-5 | TRBV2 | CASSEGPGTGHQPQHF | TGTGCCAGCAGTGAAGGCCCCGGGACAGGGCATCAGCCCCAGCATTTT
. | . | TRBJ2-5 | TRBV13 | CASSKDRVTETQYF | TGTGCCAGCAGCAAAGATAGGGTTACAGAGACCCAGTACTTC
TRBD2 | . | TRBJ2-1 | TRBV5-6 | CASSSTGSGGAGEQFF | TGTGCCAGCAGCTCCACGGGGAGCGGGGGGGCCGGTGAGCAGTTCTTC
TRBD2 | . | TRBJ2-1 | TRBV2 | CASTRGVGEQFF | TGTGCCAGCACCCGGGGGGTAGGGGAGCAGTTCTTC
. | . | TRBJ1-2 | TRBV30 | CAWSVGAGYTF | TGTGCCTGGTCCGTTGGGGCCGGCTACACCTTC
TRBD2 | . | TRBJ2-5 | TRBV10-3 | CAISEFSGGAEKTQYF | TGTGCCATCAGTGAATTCAGCGGGGGGGCGGAAAAGACCCAGTACTTC
. | . | TRBJ1-2 | TRBV5-1 | CASSSLGGDNYGYTF | TGCGCCAGCAGCTCCCTCGGGGGCGATAACTATGGCTACACCTTC
. | . | TRBJ2-3 | TRBV4-1 | CASSQNTDTQYF | TGCGCCAGCAGCCAGAACACAGATACGCAGTATTTT
. | . | TRBJ2-2 | TRBV4-3 | CASSQDGGAGESGELFF | TGCGCCAGCAGCCAAGATGGGGGAGCGGGCGAGTCCGGGGAGCTGTTTTTT
TRBD2 | . | TRBJ2-7 | TRBV4-3 | CASSQDDWGGEQYF | TGCGCCAGCAGCCAAGATGATTGGGGGGGCGAGCAGTACTTC
. | . | TRBJ1-2 | TRBV7-2 | CASSPGQSYGYTF | TGTGCCAGCAGCCCAGGACAGAGCTATGGCTACACCTTC
. | . | TRBJ2-2 | TRBV4-3 | CASSQRRGAGELFF | TGCGCCAGCAGCCAACGCAGGGGAGCCGGGGAGCTGTTTTTT
. | . | TRBJ1-3 | TRBV5-1 | CASSLEGGGNTIYF | TGCGCCAGCAGCTTGGAAGGGGGTGGAAACACCATATATTTT
. | . | TRBJ2-4 | TRBV5-1 | CASSLASGENIQYF | TGCGCCAGCAGCTTGGCCTCAGGGGAAAACATTCAGTACTTC
. | few | TRBJ1-1 | TRBV7-9 | CASSAQDKSAFF | TGTGCCAGCAGCGCCCAGGACAAGTCAGCTTTCTTT
. | . | TRBJ2-1 | TRBV9 | CASSVASGGVTYNEQFF | TGTGCCAGCAGCGTAGCTTCCGGGGGCGTTACCTACAATGAGCAGTTCTTC
TRBD2 | . | TRBJ2-7 | TRBV7-2 | CASSPGLADLYEQYF | TGTGCCAGCAGCCCGGGACTAGCGGACCTCTACGAGCAGTACTTC
TRBD1 | . | TRBJ2-7 | TRBV7-2 | CASSLGQGMGEQYF | TGTGCCAGCAGCTTAGGACAGGGAATGGGCGAGCAGTACTTC
TRBD2 | . | TRBJ2-3 | TRBV4-1 | CASSQDGTSAGTDTQYF | TGCGCCAGCAGCCAAGATGGGACTAGCGCGGGTACAGATACGCAGTATTTT
. | . | TRBJ2-7 | TRBV3-1/TRBV3-2 | CASSHPSTGEQYF | TGTGCCAGCAGCCATCCCAGTACGGGGGAGCAGTACTTC
TRBD2 | . | TRBJ2-7 | TRBV3-1/TRBV3-2 | CASSQELADNYEQYF | TGTGCCAGCAGCCAAGAACTAGCGGATAACTACGAGCAGTACTTC
. | . | TRBJ2-3 | TRBV9 | CASSPRFRGGRDTQYF | TGTGCCAGCAGCCCCCGGTTTAGGGGGGGCAGAGATACGCAGTATTTT
. | . | TRBJ1-4 | TRBV18 | CASSPDRGTNEKLFF | TGTGCCAGCTCACCCGACCGGGGTACTAATGAAAAACTGTTTTTT
. | . | TRBJ1-3 | TRBV6-5 | CASSREGTGNTIYF | TGTGCCAGCAGCCGAGAGGGAACTGGAAACACCATATATTTT
. | . | TRBJ1-1 | TRBV6-1 | CASSEGPMNTEAFF | TGTGCCAGCAGTGAGGGTCCGATGAACACTGAAGCTTTCTTT
. | . | TRBJ1-2 | TRBV7-2 | CASTRDGSTYGYTF | TGTGCCAGCACCAGGGACGGCTCTACTTATGGCTACACCTTC
. | . | TRBJ1-2 | TRBV3-1/TRBV3-2 | CASSQGAGGAYGYTF | TGTGCCAGCAGCCAAGGGGCTGGGGGTGCCTATGGCTACACCTTC
. | . | TRBJ2-1 | TRBV6-2/TRBV6-3 | CASSYSPGDPSNEQFF | TGTGCCAGCAGTTACTCGCCAGGAGATCCTTCCAATGAGCAGTTCTTC
. | . | TRBJ1-3 | TRBV5-1 | CAGRDNGNTIYF | TGCGCCGGAAGGGACAATGGAAACACCATATATTTT
TRBD2 | . | TRBJ2-2 | TRBV9 | CASSVTAGGTGELFF | TGTGCCAGCAGCGTAACAGCGGGGGGAACCGGGGAGCTGTTTTTT
. | . | TRBJ1-6 | TRBV19 | CASSDSGQPGYNSPLHF | TGTGCCAGTAGCGACTCAGGACAGCCTGGGTATAATTCACCCCTCCACTTT
. | . | TRBJ1-5 | TRBV6-5 | CASSPRGGNQPQHF | TGTGCCAGCAGCCCCCGGGGTGGCAATCAGCCCCAGCATTTT
. | few | TRBJ2-2 | TRBV7-8 | CASSLNDRGSGELFF | TGTGCCAGCAGCTTAAATGACCGGGGGTCCGGGGAGCTGTTTTTT
. | once | TRBJ1-4 | TRBV19 | CASEVDRKLFF | TGTGCCAGCGAGGTCGATCGTAAACTGTTTTTT
. | . | TRBJ1-1 | TRBV11-2 | CASSLAREISEAFF | TGTGCCAGCAGCTTGGCCAGGGAGATCAGTGAAGCTTTCTTT
. | . | TRBJ1-1 | TRBV18 | CASSPQGRTEAFF | TGTGCCAGCTCACCACAGGGCAGAACTGAAGCTTTCTTT